These 29 T cell receptor beta chains were all obtained from the same sample, sequenced in a study of shared clonotypes between healthy human individuals. The naive CD8 population came from CD45RO-negative cells selected for CCR7, without terminally differentiated effector memory CD45RA+ cells. The assay was immunoSEQ multiplex PCR, and TCRdb's table has in-frame clones only and misses some. The repertoire holds about 1,900,000 clones, around 96% seen once, with 0.95% to 1.5% in the top ten. Source material: naive CD8+ T cells sorted from blood. These receptors originate from a man aged 18 to 35 in good health.

The chain has TRBV6-6 and TRBJ2-1; 14 bases are shared with TRBD2. The CDR3 has 13 residues. Looked up from germline, CDR1 is MNHNY and CDR2 is SVGAGI (reference sequence). V gave up 7 bases and J gave up 9 bases; unmatched junction bases: 2. Written as DNA, the CDR3 is TGTGCCAGCAAGGGACTAGCGGGGGCTGAGCAGTTCTTC. Its translation: CASKGLAGAEQFF.

This chain joins TRBV9 and TRBJ2-1; 8 nucleotides line up with TRBD2. The CDR3 runs 15 residues. Germline loops: CDR1 SGDLS, CDR2 YYNGEE. Losses at the gene ends were 2 bases for V and 3 bases for J; bases not matched to a gene: 4. The CDR3 DNA reads as TGTGCCAGCAGCGTTTTTACTAGCGGCTACAATGAGCAGTTCTTC. Its protein is CASSVFTSGYNEQFF.

On this clone: This sample also contains other DNA sequences that code for the same CDR3. The CDR3: CASSADSNEQFF. In DNA, the CDR3 is TGTGCCAGCAGCGCCGACAGCAATGAGCAGTTCTTC. The chain carries TRBV5-4 and TRBJ2-1; D may be TRBD1 (5 bases). Looked up from germline, CDR1 is SGHNT and CDR2 is YYREEE (reference sequence). Trimming took off 4 bases at V and 6 bases at J, with 8 bases between the two ends. This CDR3 has 12 amino acids.

This chain uses TRBV6-1 with TRBJ2-5; D might be TRBD2 (6 bases). From germline, CDR1 is MNHNS and CDR2 SASEGT. This CDR3 is 13 amino acids long. With 6 bases removed from V and 0 bases from J, the gap between germline ends came to 8 bases. The CDR3 DNA follows: TGTGCCAGCAGGGAGGGGAACCAAGAGACCCAGTACTTC. Its protein is CASREGNQETQYF.

This clone has just one count. The V call is TRBV5-6, the J call TRBJ2-1, with 11 bases identical to TRBD2. V trimming: 4 bases; J trimming: 2 bases; junction bases outside the gene matches: 5. The CDR3 is 16 residues long. Per germline, CDR1 SGHDT and CDR2 YYEEEE. The CDR3: CASSLGLAETYNEQFF. Written as DNA, the CDR3 is TGTGCCAGCAGCCTGGGACTAGCGGAGACCTACAATGAGCAGTTCTTC. The full variable domain, completed using reference TRBV5-6 and TRBJ2-1, is DAGVTQSPTHLIKTRGQQVTLRCSPKSGHDTVSWYQQALGQGPQFIFQYYEEEERQRGNFPDRFSGHQFPNYSSELNVNALLLGDSALYLCASSLGLAETYNEQFFGPGTRLTVL.

The genes are TRBV6-6 and TRBJ2-7, with 8 bases fitting TRBD1. The V and J ends lost 0 bases and 5 bases, in that order; junction bases with no gene match: 3. CDR1 is MNHNY, CDR2 SVGAGI, per germline (reference sequence). The CDR3 has 14 residues. This chain's CDR3 is CASSYSGQDHEQYF. In DNA, the CDR3 is TGTGCCAGCAGTTACTCGGGACAGGACCACGAGCAGTACTTC.

Here the CDR3 DNA reads TGTGCCAGCAGCGCTGCCGGGACAGTCGACGGCTACACCTTC. Encoded protein: CASSAAGTVDGYTF. The rearrangement joins TRBV9 to TRBJ1-2; TRBD1 matches 7 bases. The CDR3 extends over 14 amino acids. The V gene's germline CDR1 is SGDLS and CDR2 YYNGEE. The V and J ends lost 3 bases and 8 bases, in that order; junction bases with no gene match: 10.

This chain uses TRBV19 with TRBJ2-1; 12 bases map to TRBD2. The CDR3 length is 17 residues. V lost 5 bases to trimming and J lost 7 bases; unmatched junction nucleotides: 12. Germline V lookup: CDR1 LNHDA, CDR2 SQIVND (reference sequence). The CDR3 is CASSPDLAGGPGNEQFF. CDR3 in DNA: TGTGCCAGTAGTCCAGACCTAGCGGGAGGGCCGGGGAATGAGCAGTTCTTC.

V and J are TRBV13 and TRBJ2-5, with 8 bases identical to TRBD2. The V gene end was trimmed by 5 bases and the J gene end by 5 bases; junction bases not matched to a gene: 7. CDR3 length: 14 amino acids. Germline V lookup: CDR1 PRHDT, CDR2 FYEKMQ (reference sequence). The CDR3 DNA follows: TGTGCCAGCAGCGCCGGGGGGGCGGAGGAGACCCAGTACTTC. Its translation: CASSAGGAEETQYF.

The rearrangement links TRBV28 to TRBJ1-2; D is unclear. Germline V gene data show CDR1 as MDHEN and CDR2 as SYDVKM. The V end was cut by 5 bases, the J end by 4 bases, with 17 bases between. The length of the CDR3 is 15 residues. CDR3 amino acids: CASSLIPGVGYGYTF. The CDR3 DNA reads as TGTGCCAGCAGTCTAATCCCGGGAGTCGGCTATGGCTACACCTTC.

The chain links TRBV5-8 to TRBJ2-5; D ambiguous. The CDR3 runs to 14 residues. Germline V gene data show CDR1 as SGHTS and CDR2 as YDEGEE. Trimming removed 2 bases at V and 3 bases at J, with 11 bases between. The CDR3 is CASSFTLEEETQYF. DNA of the CDR3: TGTGCCAGCAGCTTTACCCTAGAAGAAGAGACCCAGTACTTC.

Comment on this clone: At the DNA level, this CDR3 is encoded by other sequences in the same sample as well. The rearrangement joins TRBV9 to TRBJ2-3; 10 bases are shared with TRBD1. CDR1 and CDR2 from the germline V gene are SGDLS and YYNGEE. This CDR3 is 15 amino acids long. After removal of 3 bases from V and 0 bases from J, the junction contained 1 base not matched to a gene. The DNA of the CDR3 is TGTGCCAGCAGCGGACAGGGGGCTAGCACAGATACGCAGTATTTT. It encodes CASSGQGASTDTQYF.

The chain carries TRBV5-4 and TRBJ2-2, with D unclear. CDR1 and CDR2 (germline): SGHNT, YYREEE (reference sequence). The CDR3 sequence is 14 residues long. The V and J ends lost 2 bases and 1 base respectively, with 6 bases between them. CDR3 amino acids: CASSFRENTGELFF. DNA for the CDR3: TGTGCCAGCAGCTTTAGAGAGAACACCGGGGAGCTGTTTTTT.

CDR3 amino acids: CASSQYFSAGVIDGYTF. The CDR3 DNA reads as TGCGCCAGCAGCCAATATTTTTCGGCAGGGGTTATCGATGGCTACACCTTC. The rearrangement links TRBV4-3 to TRBJ1-2, with a tentative D call TRBD1 (6 bases). The CDR3 extends over 17 amino acids. V shed 2 bases and J shed 6 bases, with 22 bases lying between them. The germline CDR1 and CDR2 sequences are LGHNA and YSLEER.

CDR3 DNA: TGTGCCAGCAGCTTAGGGGCCCAAGGGAACACTGAAGCTTTCTTT. The encoded protein is CASSLGAQGNTEAFF. This chain joins TRBV13 and TRBJ1-1; unclear D gene. There are 15 residues in the CDR3. V lost 0 bases, J lost 1 base, and 9 bases lay in between. The germline V gene encodes CDR1 PRHDT and CDR2 FYEKMQ (reference sequence).

The gene calls are TRBV6-1 and TRBJ1-2, with D uncertain. The ends were cut back, 1 base at V and 3 bases at J, with 6 bases in the middle. The CDR3 covers 13 residues. Germline loops: CDR1 MNHNS, CDR2 SASEGT. CDR3 DNA: TGTGCCAGCAGTGAAGTGAGGTACTATGGCTACACCTTC. Translating gives CASSEVRYYGYTF.

This clone was observed a single time. The chain combines TRBV6-1 with TRBJ1-5; 7 positions agree with TRBD1. The CDR3 has 14 amino acids. The germline gives CDR1 MNHNS, CDR2 SASEGT. The trim removed 4 bases at V and 7 bases at J, leaving 7 bases unmatched. The chain's CDR3 is CASSGTGLGQPQHF. DNA of the CDR3: TGTGCCAGCAGTGGGACAGGTCTGGGCCAGCCCCAGCATTTT.

The CDR3, as DNA: TGCAGCGTTGAAGGGGAGGGACGCGAGCAGTTCTTC. Translated, it gives CSVEGEGREQFF. This chain uses TRBV29-1 with TRBJ2-1, with 7 positions matching TRBD2. The CDR3 consists of 12 residues. Germline lookup yields CDR1 SQVTM and CDR2 ANQGSEA. The trim removed 1 base at V and 10 bases at J, leaving 4 bases unmatched.

The rearrangement links TRBV5-6 to TRBJ1-5, with D possibly being TRBD1 (5 bases). The CDR3 is made up of 14 amino acids. CDR1 is SGHDT, CDR2 YYEEEE, per germline. Deletions cut 4 bases from V and 11 bases from J, with 19 bases between. CDR3 nucleotides: TGTGCCAGCAGCCGCTCAACAGGCCTCCCAGCCCAGCATTTT. The encoded protein is CASSRSTGLPAQHF.

This CDR3 reads CSVVARDTQYF. DNA of the CDR3: TGCAGCGTTGTGGCCAGAGATACGCAGTATTTT. The rearrangement links TRBV29-1 to TRBJ2-3; D unclear. The CDR3 extends over 11 amino acids. Trimming took 4 bases from V and 5 from J, leaving 7 bases between them. The V gene's germline CDR1 is SQVTM and CDR2 ANQGSEA.

The gene calls are TRBV29-1 and TRBJ1-1; possible D gene TRBD1, 5 bases. From germline, CDR1 is SQVTM and CDR2 ANQGSEA. The CDR3 is made up of 15 amino acids. V shed 0 bases and J shed 1 base, with 12 bases lying between them. The CDR3 loop reads CSVEDLWGRNTEAFF. CDR3 in DNA: TGCAGCGTTGAAGATTTGTGGGGCAGGAACACTGAAGCTTTCTTT.

The chain links TRBV7-2 to TRBJ2-7, with D tentatively TRBD2 (5 bases). The CDR3 runs 12 residues. V lost 10 bases and J lost 3, with 13 bases in between. Germline values: CDR1 SGHTA, CDR2 FQGNSA. DNA for the CDR3: TGTGCCACCACTAGAGGCGTCTACGAGCAGTACTTC. This codes for CATTRGVYEQYF.

This chain's CDR3 is CASSYSAEQLNTEAFF. In DNA form, the CDR3 reads TGTGCCAGCAGTTACTCGGCAGAACAATTGAACACTGAAGCTTTCTTT. This chain connects TRBV6-5 to TRBJ1-1; D gene ambiguous. CDR3 length: 16 amino acids. CDR1 is MNHEY, CDR2 SVGAGI, per germline. V lost 0 bases, J lost 0 bases, and 11 bases lay in between.

The chain joins TRBV4-3 to TRBJ1-5, with a weak D call TRBD1 (6 bases). Germline loops: CDR1 LGHNA, CDR2 YSLEER. This CDR3 has 15 residues. V gave up 1 base and J gave up 3 bases, with 10 bases separating them. CDR3 loop: CASSQVTGSNQPQHF. The CDR3 DNA follows: TGCGCCAGCAGCCAAGTAACAGGGTCCAATCAGCCCCAGCATTTT.

CDR3 sequence: CAWSAQGLGEKLFF. CDR3 sequence (DNA): TGTGCCTGGAGTGCACAGGGTCTTGGGGAAAAACTGTTTTTT. The chain uses TRBV30 and TRBJ1-4, with D perhaps matching TRBD1 (6 bases). Germline values: CDR1 GTSNPN, CDR2 SVGIG (reference sequence). The CDR3 loop spans 14 amino acids. The ends were cut back, 1 base at V and 8 bases at J, with 14 bases in the middle.

The chain has TRBV29-1 and TRBJ2-1; tentatively, D is TRBD1 (6 bases). CDR3 length: 15 residues. V shed 5 bases and J shed 3 bases, with 17 bases lying between them. Germline V gives CDR1 SQVTM, CDR2 ANQGSEA. CDR3 coding DNA: TGCAGCGTTCAGAACGGTCAGGGGTTCTACAATGAGCAGTTCTTC. It encodes CSVQNGQGFYNEQFF.

This clone came up once. The chain employs TRBV7-9 and TRBJ1-1; D gene ambiguous. The CDR3 runs 13 residues. Germline V gene data show CDR1 as SEHNR and CDR2 as FQNEAQ (reference sequence). Trimming removed 8 bases from V and 8 bases from J, with 18 bases in between. The CDR3 is CASSAALKEEAFF. The DNA for the CDR3 is TGTGCCAGCTCGGCAGCCCTAAAAGAGGAAGCTTTCTTT.

The rearrangement uses TRBV6-1 and TRBJ2-7; 7 nucleotides align to TRBD1. The junction had 6 bases not matched to a gene; V was cut back by 7 bases and J by 0 bases. Germline assignment: CDR1 MNHNS and CDR2 SASEGT. The CDR3 is made up of 14 amino acids. CDR3 sequence reads: CASTRTGSSYEQYF. CDR3 DNA sequence: TGTGCCAGCACTCGGACAGGTAGCTCCTACGAGCAGTACTTC.

The chain is built from TRBV10-3 and TRBJ1-2; D is perhaps TRBD1 (5 bases). Germline loops: CDR1 ENHRY, CDR2 SYGVKD. The CDR3 is made up of 15 amino acids. V was pared by 4 bases and J by 8 bases, with 20 bases between. CDR3 DNA sequence: TGTGCCATCAGTGCAGGACAAGGATTCGAGGCGGGCTACACCTTC. Protein: CAISAGQGFEAGYTF.